This TCR beta chain was captured by sequencing in a study of blood T cells in healthy people across ages. In this sample, this clonotype turned up a few times. The antigen is undetermined. Study-wide results and caveats: Among long-lived donors, naive CD4+ cells were more numerous and diversity higher than in aged donors.

The CDR3 contains 15 residues. V was clipped by 2 bases and J by 3 bases, with 13 bases between them. Germline CDR1 SGHRS, CDR2 YFSETQ. Then a second PCR, running about 6 to 11 cycles, was carried out with a sample-barcoded 5' primer and a J-beta primer mix. TCRdb re-called the 5' RACE reads through MiXCR, storing one row per CDR3 protein. The repertoire consists of around 1.1 million distinct CDR3 sequences, with 35% to 40% occurring once and the leading ten covering under 15%. The TCR was taken from a man aged 18-30 years in good health. The sequenced material came from blood. V usage is TRBV5-1 and J usage is TRBJ2-3; perhaps D is TRBD1 or TRBD2 (6 bases each). CDR3 nucleotides: TGCGCCAGCAGCTTCGGGGGCAGGGATACAGATACGCAGTATTTT. Translated, it gives CASSFGGRDTDTQYF. Filled out from reference TRBV5-1 and TRBJ2-3, the complete variable domain reads KAGVTQTPRYLIKTRGQQVTLSCSPISGHRSVSWYQQTPGQGLQFLFEYFSETQRNKGNFPGRFSGRQFSNSRSEMNVSTLELGDSALYLCASSFGGRDTDTQYFGPGTRLTVL.